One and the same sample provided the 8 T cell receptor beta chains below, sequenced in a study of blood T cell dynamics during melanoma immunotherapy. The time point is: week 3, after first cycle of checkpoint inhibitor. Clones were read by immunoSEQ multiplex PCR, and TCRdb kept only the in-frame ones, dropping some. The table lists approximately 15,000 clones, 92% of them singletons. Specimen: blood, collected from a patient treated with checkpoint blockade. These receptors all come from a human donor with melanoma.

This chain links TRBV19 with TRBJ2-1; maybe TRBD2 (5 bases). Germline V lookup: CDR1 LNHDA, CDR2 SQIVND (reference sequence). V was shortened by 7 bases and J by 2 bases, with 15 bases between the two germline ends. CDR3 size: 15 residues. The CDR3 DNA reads TGTGCCAGTACCCCCTCGGGGATCACCTACAATGAGCAGTTCTTC. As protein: CASTPSGITYNEQFF.

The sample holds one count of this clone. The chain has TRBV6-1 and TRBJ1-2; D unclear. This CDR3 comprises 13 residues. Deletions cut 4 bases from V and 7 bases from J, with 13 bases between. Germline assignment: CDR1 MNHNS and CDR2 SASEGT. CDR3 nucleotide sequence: TGTGCCAGCAGTGGAGCAGGTCTTGTTGGCTACACCTTC. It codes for CASSGAGLVGYTF.

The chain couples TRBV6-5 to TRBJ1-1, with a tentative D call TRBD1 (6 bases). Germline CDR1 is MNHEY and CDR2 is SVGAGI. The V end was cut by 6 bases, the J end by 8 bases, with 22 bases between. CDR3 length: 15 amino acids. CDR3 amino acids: CASRALQGAESEAFF. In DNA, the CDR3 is TGTGCCAGCAGAGCCCTACAGGGCGCTGAGAGCGAAGCTTTCTTT.

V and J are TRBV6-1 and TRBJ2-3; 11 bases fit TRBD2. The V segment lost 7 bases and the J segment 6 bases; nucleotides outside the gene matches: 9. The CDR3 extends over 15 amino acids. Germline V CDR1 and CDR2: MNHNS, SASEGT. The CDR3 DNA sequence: TGTGCCAGCATGTTAACTAGCGGGGGCAGGGATACGCAGTATTTT. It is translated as CASMLTSGGRDTQYF.

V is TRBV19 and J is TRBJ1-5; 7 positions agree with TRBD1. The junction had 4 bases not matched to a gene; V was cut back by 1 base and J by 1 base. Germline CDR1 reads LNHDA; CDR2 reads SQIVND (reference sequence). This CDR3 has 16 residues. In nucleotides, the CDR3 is TGTGCCAGTAGTATAGGACAGGGAAGGAGCAATCAGCCCCAGCATTTT. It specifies CASSIGQGRSNQPQHF.

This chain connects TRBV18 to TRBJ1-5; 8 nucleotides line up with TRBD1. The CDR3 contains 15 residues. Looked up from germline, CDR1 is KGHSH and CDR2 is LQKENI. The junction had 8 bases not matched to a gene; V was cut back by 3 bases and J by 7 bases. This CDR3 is CASSPQQGDRQPQHF. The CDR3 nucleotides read TGTGCCAGCTCACCGCAACAGGGGGATAGGCAGCCCCAGCATTTT.

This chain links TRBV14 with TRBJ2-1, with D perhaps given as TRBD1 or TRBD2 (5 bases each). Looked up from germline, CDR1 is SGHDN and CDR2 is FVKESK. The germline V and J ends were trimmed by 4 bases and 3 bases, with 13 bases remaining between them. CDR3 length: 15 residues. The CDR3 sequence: CASSPQTAVYNEQFF. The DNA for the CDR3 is TGTGCCAGCAGCCCGCAGACAGCGGTCTACAATGAGCAGTTCTTC.

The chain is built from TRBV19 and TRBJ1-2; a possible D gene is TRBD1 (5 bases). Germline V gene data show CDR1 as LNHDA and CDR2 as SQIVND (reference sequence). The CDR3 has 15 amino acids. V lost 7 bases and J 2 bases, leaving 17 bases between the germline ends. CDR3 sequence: CASKPTSQGNYGYTF. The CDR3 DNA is TGTGCCAGTAAGCCCACCTCGCAGGGCAACTATGGCTACACCTTC.